This entry is about one T cell receptor beta chain. Its antigen remains unknown. The data originate from a study of shared clonotypes between healthy human individuals. Whole-study results and caveats: A handful of donors shared about 5% of their naive CD4 clonotypes.

The germline CDR1 and CDR2 sequences are MNHEY and SMNVEV (reference sequence). The ends were cut back, 4 bases at V and 0 bases at J, with 17 bases in the middle. This CDR3 is built from 17 residues. The repertoire was sequenced with immunoSEQ multiplex PCR; TCRdb's copy has only in-frame clones and lacks some. The sample consists of approximately 2,000,000 clones, 92% of them appearing once. Sequenced material: naive CD4+ T cells from PBMCs. Subset here: CD45RA+ positively selected. This TCR was recovered from a man younger than 35 in good health. Some clones in this sample may be carry-over from other donors' samples. The rearrangement joins TRBV27 to TRBJ2-3; the D gene is possibly TRBD1 (5 bases). CDR3 sequence: CASSSLMTASSTDTQYF. DNA for the CDR3: TGTGCCAGCAGTTCCCTTATGACAGCATCTAGCACAGATACGCAGTATTTT.